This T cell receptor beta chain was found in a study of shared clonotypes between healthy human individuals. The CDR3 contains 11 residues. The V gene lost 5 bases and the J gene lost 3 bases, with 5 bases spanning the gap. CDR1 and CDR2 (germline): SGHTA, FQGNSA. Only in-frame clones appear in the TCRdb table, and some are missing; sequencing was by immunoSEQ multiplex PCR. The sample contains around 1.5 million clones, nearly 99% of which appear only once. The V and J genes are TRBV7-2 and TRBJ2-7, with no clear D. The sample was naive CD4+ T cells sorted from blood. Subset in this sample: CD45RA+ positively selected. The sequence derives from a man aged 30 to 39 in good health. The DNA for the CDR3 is TGTGCCAGCAGCACCCACTACGAGCAGTACTTC. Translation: CASSTHYEQYF.